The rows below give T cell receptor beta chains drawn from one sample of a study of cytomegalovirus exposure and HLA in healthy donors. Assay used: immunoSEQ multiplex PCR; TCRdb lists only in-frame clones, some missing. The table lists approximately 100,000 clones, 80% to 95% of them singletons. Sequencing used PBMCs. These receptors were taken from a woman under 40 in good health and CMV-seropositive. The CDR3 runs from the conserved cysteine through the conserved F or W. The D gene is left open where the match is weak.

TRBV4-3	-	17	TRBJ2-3	CASSQDLPGSSTDTQYF
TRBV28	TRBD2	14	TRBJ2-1	CASSTGTMFNEQFF
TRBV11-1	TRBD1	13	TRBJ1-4	CASSTGAGEKLFF
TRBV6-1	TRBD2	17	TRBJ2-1	CASSAQLAGATKNEQFF
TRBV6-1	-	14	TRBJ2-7	CASIRDILRGEQYF
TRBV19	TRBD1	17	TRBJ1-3	CASSTRTGGTSGNTIYF
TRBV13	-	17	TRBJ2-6	CASSLGRGNSGANVLTF
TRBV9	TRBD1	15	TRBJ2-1	CASSPGQGAYNEQFF
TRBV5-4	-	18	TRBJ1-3	CASSLRLGRALSGNTIYF
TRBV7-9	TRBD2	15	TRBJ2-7	CASSLAAGGLYEQYF
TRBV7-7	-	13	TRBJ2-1	CASSFARGNEQFF
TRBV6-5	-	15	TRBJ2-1	CASSTLDSSYNEQFF
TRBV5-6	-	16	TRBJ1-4	CASSLASGLRNEKLFF
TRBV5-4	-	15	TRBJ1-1	CASSLQRQRNTEAFF
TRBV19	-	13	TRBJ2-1	CASSIVELDEQFF
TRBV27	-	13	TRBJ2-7	CASSSFQGYEQYF
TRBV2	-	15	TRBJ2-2	CASSPDQGIGGELFF
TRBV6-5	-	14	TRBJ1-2	CASRTQGRDYGYTF
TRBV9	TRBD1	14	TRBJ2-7	CASSNTGESYEQYF
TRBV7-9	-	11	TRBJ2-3	CASSVGDTQYF
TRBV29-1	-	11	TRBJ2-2	CSVVQTGELFF
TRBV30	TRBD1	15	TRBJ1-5	CAWSSDRDPIVSQHF
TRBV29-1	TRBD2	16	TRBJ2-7	CSVVGLAGVSSYEQYF
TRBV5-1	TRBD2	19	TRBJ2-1	CASSFGRASELTPYNEQFF